Below, one T cell receptor beta chain is given with its context. Sequencing was performed with immunoSEQ multiplex PCR; in TCRdb, only in-frame clones are kept and a portion is missing. The table includes over 150,000 clones, 87% detected once. The sample belongs to a study of blood T cell repertoires in COVID-19. The wider study: Researchers got acute and convalescent COVID-19 samples from the United States, Italy and Spain. Sources were T cells, B-cell-depleted T cells, or PBMCs; the material itself was cDNA or gDNA.

V gave up 3 bases and J gave up 4 bases; unmatched junction bases: 7. The CDR3 is made up of 15 amino acids. Germline V lookup: CDR1 SNHLY, CDR2 FYNNEI. This receptor was obtained from a woman aged 50 to 65 who had recovered from COVID-19. The V and J genes are TRBV2 and TRBJ2-5; TRBD2 matches at 8 bases. The sequencing input was PBMCs or T cells enriched from blood (not recorded which). The CDR3 loop reads CASSDTGTRGETQYF. In nucleotides, the CDR3 is TGTGCCAGCAGTGACACCGGGACTAGGGGAGAGACCCAGTACTTC.